The source of this T cell receptor (beta chain) is a study of T cell repertoires in cytomegalovirus infection (dated 2019 in TCRdb). In the study overall: Donor HLA type was relevant to the analysis, because carriage of CMV infection together with the matching HLA type was indicated by public TCR beta signatures.

With regard to this clonotype: Its antigen remains unidentified. This clone may be a read error of a much larger clone one base away.

According to the germline V gene, CDR1 reads SGHTA and CDR2 reads FQGNSA. The CDR3 spans 14 residues, from the cysteine through the phenylalanine. The retained sequence is limited to the CDR3, 42 bases, with the frame set at the first base. General findings and caveats noted by the study authors: Carriers of CMV infection plus the relevant HLA type were discriminated by the cumulative frequency of public TCR beta family members in the study cohort and in an independent 352-donor cohort. In the ex vivo response, HLA-C-restricted CMV-specific TCR beta clonotypes were dominant, and in two of eight donors the single most frequent clonotype came from this HLA-C-restricted group.

The reads were generated on an Illumina HiSeq 1500. Using fastp trimming at Q25 and MiXCR clonotype assembly, TCRdb reanalyzed the public sequencing data and kept in-frame beta chains. All rows with the same CDR3 protein become a single entry with the most common DNA and genes. Here the sample has more than 150,000 distinct CDR3 sequences; roughly 19% occur a single time. Of the sample, around 3.1% is held by the ten largest clones. Sequenced sample: PBMCs. The sequence is built from TRBV7-2 and TRBJ2-1; 7 of the junction bases match TRBD1. The TCR originated in a human donor in good health (CMV status not recorded). Some clones in this sample may be carry-over from other donors' samples. At the DNA level, the sequence is TGTGCCAGCAGCTTAGCGACGCGACAGGGCGGGCAGTCCTTC. This yields the protein CASSLATRQGGQSF.